A single sample gave rise to the 22 T cell receptor beta chains below, sequenced in a study of blood T cells in healthy people across ages. Through a sample-barcoded 5' primer and a J-beta primer mix, a second PCR was run for roughly 7 to 11 cycles. TCRdb re-derived calls from the 5' RACE reads in MiXCR, one entry per CDR3 protein. The sample gives fewer than 1 million distinct CDR3 sequences, 40% to 50% of which show up once; approximately 20% is in the top ten. Specimen: blood. The receptors come from a man between 60 and 70 years old in good health.

The rearrangement links TRBV20-1 to TRBJ1-1; D is ambiguous. CDR3 length: 15 amino acids. The germline gives CDR1 DFQATT, CDR2 SNEGSKA (reference sequence). V lost 4 bases to trimming and J lost 4 bases, with 19 bases between them. The CDR3 nucleotides read TGCAGTGCTATACGGACCGGGCGTGGTGGCACTGAAGCTTTCTTT. The encoded protein is CSAIRTGRGGTEAFF.

J is TRBJ2-1 and V is TRBV12-3 or TRBV12-4; no clear D gene. With 5 bases removed from V and 3 bases from J, the gap between germline ends came to 5 bases. The CDR3 extends over 12 amino acids. The CDR3 reads CASSPHYNEQFF. The CDR3 region has the DNA TGTGCCAGCAGTCCACACTACAATGAGCAGTTCTTC.

V and J are TRBV7-6 and TRBJ1-3; 12 nucleotides align to TRBD1. The CDR3 totals 19 residues. V lost 5 bases, J lost 2 bases, and 13 bases stayed unmatched. CDR1 is SGHVS and CDR2 is FNYEAQ in the germline V gene. The CDR3 loop reads CASSLLPGQGARAGNTIYF. The CDR3 nucleotides read TGTGCCAGCAGCCTACTACCGGGACAGGGGGCTAGGGCTGGAAACACCATATATTTT.

This clonotype occurred a few times. This chain links TRBV10-3 with TRBJ2-5; D is possibly TRBD2 (6 bases). V was shortened by 0 bases and J by 13 bases, with 15 bases between the two germline ends. The CDR3 is 13 residues long. The germline gives CDR1 ENHRY, CDR2 SYGVKD. This chain's CDR3 is CAISESGRLALYF. DNA of the CDR3: TGTGCCATCAGTGAGTCAGGTAGGCTAGCGCTGTACTTC.

CDR3 loop: CASSQENAGIIQYF. The DNA of the CDR3 is TGCGCCAGCAGCCAAGAGAACGCGGGTATTATTCAGTACTTC. This chain uses TRBV4-3 with TRBJ2-4, with D perhaps TRBD2 (5 bases). V was pared by 0 bases and J by 10 bases, with 13 bases between. There are 14 residues in the CDR3. Germline values: CDR1 LGHNA, CDR2 YSLEER.

The chain combines TRBV7-2 with TRBJ2-2, with TRBD2 identical over 10 bases. Germline-derived CDR1 and CDR2 are SGHTA and FQGNSA. Trimming removed 7 bases from V and 5 bases from J; junction bases left unmatched: 4. CDR3 size: 14 residues. The CDR3 sequence: CASIQRGGTGELFF. CDR3 nucleotide sequence: TGTGCCAGCATCCAGCGGGGGGGAACCGGGGAGCTGTTTTTT.

V is TRBV14 and J is TRBJ2-7, with D maybe TRBD1 (6 bases). CDR3 size: 14 residues. V was pared by 5 bases and J by 4 bases, with 15 bases between. Germline loops: CDR1 SGHDN, CDR2 FVKESK. DNA of the CDR3: TGTGCCAGCAGCGGGACAAATCTCCCTTACGAGCAGTACTTC. Its protein product is CASSGTNLPYEQYF.

This clonotype was counted at least ten times. The J gene is TRBJ1-2, the V gene TRBV28, with D uncertain. This CDR3 has 13 amino acids. Trimming took 6 bases from V and 4 from J, leaving 12 bases between them. Germline loops: CDR1 MDHEN, CDR2 SYDVKM. CDR3 DNA sequence: TGTGCCAGCAGCGCCGGTGTGGGCTATGGCTACACCTTC. It translates to CASSAGVGYGYTF.

The CDR3 nucleotides read TGCGCCAGCAGCTCACTATCCGGGACAGAGCAATACAATGAGCAGTTCTTC. Its protein product is CASSSLSGTEQYNEQFF. The chain recombines TRBV5-1 with TRBJ2-1; 7 bases align to TRBD1. V lost 3 bases to trimming and J lost 4 bases; unmatched junction nucleotides: 13. The germline V gene encodes CDR1 SGHRS and CDR2 YFSETQ. This CDR3 spans 17 amino acids.

This clonotype was picked up a small number of times. The V gene is TRBV9, the J gene TRBJ1-2; TRBD1 matches at 7 bases. The CDR3 runs to 15 residues. V gave up 0 bases and J gave up 5 bases; unmatched junction bases: 7. Germline V gene sequence: CDR1 SGDLS, CDR2 YYNGEE. The CDR3 bases are TGTGCCAGCAGCGTAGGTGACAGGGTTTGGTATGGCTACACCTTC. Translated: CASSVGDRVWYGYTF. The whole variable domain, remainder taken from reference TRBV9 and TRBJ1-2, is DSGVTQTPKHLITATGQRVTLRCSPRSGDLSVYWYQQSLDQGLQFLIQYYNGEERAKGNILERFSAQQFPDLHSELNLSSLELGDSALYFCASSVGDRVWYGYTFGSGTRLTVV.

The rearrangement joins TRBV7-2 to TRBJ1-5, with D hard to call. The CDR3 contains 12 residues. Trimming left V 6 bases short and J 4 bases short, with 7 bases between. From germline, CDR1 is SGHTA and CDR2 FQGNSA. The CDR3 here is CASRKGNQPQHF. The CDR3 DNA is TGTGCCAGCAGAAAAGGGAATCAGCCCCAGCATTTT.

V usage is TRBV10-3 and J usage is TRBJ2-7; 9 nucleotides align to TRBD1. The V segment lost 5 bases and the J segment 4 bases; nucleotides outside the gene matches: 9. CDR3 length equals 15 residues. From germline, CDR1 is ENHRY and CDR2 SYGVKD. The chain's CDR3 is CAISNPGQGPYEQYF. The CDR3 DNA follows: TGTGCCATCAGTAATCCGGGACAGGGACCATACGAGCAGTACTTC.

This clonotype was observed a few times. The gene calls are TRBV10-3 and TRBJ2-7, with 9 positions matching TRBD2. J lost 5 bases, V lost 8 bases, and 4 bases had no gene match. Per the germline V gene, CDR1 is ENHRY and CDR2 is SYGVKD. This CDR3 contains 12 residues. In DNA form, the CDR3 reads TGTGCCATCGGCCTAGCGGGGAACGAGCAGTACTTC. This codes for CAIGLAGNEQYF.

This clonotype occurred a few times. The gene calls are TRBV28 and TRBJ2-7; a possible D gene is TRBD1 (6 bases). The CDR3 covers 15 residues. Germline CDR1 MDHEN, CDR2 SYDVKM. V lost 5 bases, J lost 0 bases, and 14 bases lay in between. CDR3 bases: TGTGCCAGCAGTACCATATTGGACAGCTCCTACGAGCAGTACTTC. Translated, it gives CASSTILDSSYEQYF.

This rearrangement joins TRBV14 to TRBJ2-7; the match to TRBD1 covers 9 bases. This CDR3 region has 14 residues. CDR1 is SGHDN, CDR2 FVKESK, per germline. V lost 6 bases, J lost 4 bases, and 7 bases stayed unmatched. CDR3 loop: CASRPTGGRYEQYF. The DNA of the CDR3 is TGTGCCAGCAGACCGACAGGGGGAAGGTACGAGCAGTACTTC.

The chain couples TRBV29-1 to TRBJ1-1; 8 positions match TRBD1. This CDR3 is built from 12 residues. After removal of 6 bases from V and 11 bases from J, the junction contained 11 bases not matched to a gene. Per germline, CDR1 SQVTM and CDR2 ANQGSEA. DNA for the CDR3: TGCAGCGTCGAACCGGACAGGGAAATGGCTTTCTTT. Translation gives CSVEPDREMAFF.

The chain recombines TRBV18 with TRBJ1-1, with TRBD1 matching 8 bases. The CDR3 is made up of 16 amino acids. The V and J ends lost 6 bases and 4 bases, in that order; junction bases with no gene match: 13. Germline CDR1 is KGHSH and CDR2 is LQKENI. CDR3 coding DNA: TGTGCCAGCTCCCAAAACCAGGGGGCAAGTGGCACTGAAGCTTTCTTT. This gives the protein CASSQNQGASGTEAFF.

The chain's CDR3 is CSARKGFLGGGQFF. The CDR3 coding sequence is TGCAGTGCTAGAAAAGGGTTTCTTGGGGGTGGGCAGTTCTTC. The chain combines TRBV20-1 with TRBJ2-1, with D perhaps assigned TRBD1 or TRBD2 (5 bases each). Germline loops: CDR1 DFQATT, CDR2 SNEGSKA (reference sequence). CDR3 length: 14 amino acids. The germline V and J ends were trimmed by 2 bases and 12 bases, with 20 bases remaining between them.

In its sample, this clonotype was seen once. The J gene is TRBJ2-5, the V gene TRBV19; the match to TRBD2 covers 9 bases. V was clipped by 3 bases and J by 11 bases; unmatched bases: 13. The CDR3 extends over 15 amino acids. Germline assignment: CDR1 LNHDA and CDR2 SQIVND (reference sequence). CDR3 nucleotide sequence: TGTGCCAGTAGTATTGCTAGCGGGGCCAGGGATGAGCAGTACTTC. Translated, it gives CASSIASGARDEQYF.

The table lists this clonotype with a few counts. The CDR3: CATSDLNSNEQFF. The CDR3 bases are TGTGCCACCAGTGATTTGAACAGTAATGAGCAGTTCTTC. V is TRBV24-1 and J is TRBJ2-1; D is uncertain. Germline loops: CDR1 KGHDR, CDR2 SFDVKD. This CDR3 is built from 13 residues. V lost 0 bases and J 7 bases, leaving 6 bases between the germline ends.

This chain links TRBV2 with TRBJ2-3, with a tentative D call TRBD1 (5 bases). Trimming stripped 11 bases from V and 2 bases from J, with 11 bases between. CDR1 and CDR2 from the germline V gene are SNHLY and FYNNEI. This CDR3 is built from 12 residues. CDR3 amino acids: CAVATDTDTQYF. The CDR3 DNA reads TGTGCCGTTGCGACAGACACAGATACGCAGTATTTT.

J is TRBJ1-2 and V is TRBV28; D not resolved. The CDR3 contains 15 residues. Per the germline V gene, CDR1 is MDHEN and CDR2 is SYDVKM. With 0 bases removed from V and 4 bases from J, the gap between germline ends came to 12 bases. The CDR3 DNA is TGTGCCAGCAGTTTATGGCGGGGAAAGGGCTATGGCTACACCTTC. Amino acids: CASSLWRGKGYGYTF.